These T cell receptor beta chains were read from a single sample in a study of CD8+ T cells in alopecia areata. The method was immunoSEQ multiplex PCR; TCRdb's version includes in-frame clones alone and lacks a portion of them. The sample comprises 110,000 to 150,000 clones, roughly 52% of which are singletons, and about a sixth rests with the top ten. The sample in question was CD8+ T cells sorted from blood, obtained at week 4, from a patient treated with tofacitinib. The receptors were sampled from a human donor with alopecia areata. Each CDR3 is given with its conserved first and last residue. The D gene is left open where the match is weak. Size is stated for part of the rows, as once, few or many counts, or as a class when the clone is expanded.

V	J	D	length	size	CDR3	DNA
TRBV2	TRBJ2-1	TRBD2	14	NA	CATRDGGAYNEQFF	TGTGCCACCCGTGACGGGGGGGCCTACAATGAGCAGTTCTTC
TRBV29-1	TRBJ1-6	TRBD1	15	NA	CSVGRGLSYNSPLHF	TGCAGCGTTGGAAGGGGGCTGTCCTATAATTCACCCCTCCACTTT
TRBV6-1	TRBJ1-2	NA	13	NA	CASRPDTHYGYTF	TGTGCCAGCAGACCCGACACCCACTATGGCTACACCTTC
TRBV10-3	TRBJ1-2	TRBD1	14	NA	CASRVGQGISGYTF	TGTGCCAGCAGGGTGGGACAGGGAATCTCTGGCTACACCTTC
TRBV30	TRBJ2-3	NA	16	NA	CAWSVRAGRSTDTQYF	TGTGCCTGGAGTGTAAGGGCAGGGAGAAGCACAGATACGCAGTATTTT
TRBV29-1	TRBJ1-1	NA	12	NA	CSVGERNTEAFF	TGCAGCGTGGGGGAGAGGAACACTGAAGCTTTCTTT
TRBV29-1	TRBJ1-2	NA	12	NA	CSVDEGLRGYTF	TGCAGCGTTGACGAGGGGCTGCGCGGCTACACCTTC
TRBV5-6	TRBJ2-5	NA	16	NA	CASSLSWRAIEETQYF	TGTGCCAGCAGCTTATCCTGGCGGGCCATCGAAGAGACCCAGTACTTC
TRBV29-1	TRBJ1-2	TRBD1	12	NA	CSVQGQNYGYTF	TGCAGCGTTCAGGGACAGAACTATGGCTACACCTTC
TRBV12-5	TRBJ2-1	TRBD2	15	few	CASGLRLAPNNEQFF	TGTGCTAGTGGTTTGAGACTAGCCCCCAACAATGAGCAGTTCTTC
TRBV6-1	TRBJ1-4	NA	15	few	CASISRGGAGEKLFF	TGTGCCAGCATCTCTAGGGGGGGTGCGGGTGAAAAACTGTTTTTT
TRBV7-2	TRBJ2-5	NA	15	NA	CASSHVLAEGETQYF	TGTGCCAGCAGCCACGTTCTAGCCGAGGGTGAGACCCAGTACTTC
TRBV29-1	TRBJ2-1	NA	12	once	CSVEDRDNEQFF	TGCAGCGTTGAAGATCGGGACAATGAGCAATTCTTC
TRBV11-2	TRBJ2-3	NA	15	NA	CASSALIRPTDTQYF	TGTGCCAGCAGCGCCCTGATTCGACCCACAGATACGCAGTATTTT
TRBV7-8	TRBJ2-3	TRBD2	16	NA	CASTLTSGGAGDTQYF	TGTGCCAGCACCTTGACTAGCGGGGGGGCCGGAGATACGCAGTATTTT
TRBV13	TRBJ1-1	NA	13	NA	CASSLGLNTEAFF	TGTGCCAGCAGCTTGGGTCTGAACACTGAAGCTTTCTTT
TRBV5-6	TRBJ2-1	TRBD2	16	NA	CASSLGDAGGAGEQFF	TGTGCCAGCAGCTTGGGAGATGCCGGGGGGGCCGGTGAGCAGTTCTTC
TRBV19	TRBJ2-7	NA	13	few	CASSISTSYEQYF	TGTGCCAGTAGTATATCGACTTCCTACGAGCAGTACTTC
TRBV7-8	TRBJ2-6	NA	15	NA	CASSWGSSGANVLTF	TGTGCCAGCAGCTGGGGATCTTCTGGGGCCAACGTCCTGACTTTC
TRBV7-9	TRBJ1-2	TRBD1	16	few	CASSFFRDREIDGYTF	TGTGCCAGCAGCTTTTTCCGGGACAGGGAAATCGATGGCTACACCTTC
TRBV4-3	TRBJ1-2	NA	17	NA	CASSQGGTEAANYGYTF	TGCGCCAGCAGCCAAGGGGGCACGGAAGCCGCTAACTATGGCTACACCTTC
TRBV9	TRBJ2-5	NA	13	NA	CASSVNDQETQYF	TGTGCCAGCAGCGTAAACGACCAAGAGACCCAGTACTTC
TRBV7-9	TRBJ2-5	NA	14	NA	CASSLAIRGETQYF	TGTGCCAGCAGCTTAGCTATTCGTGGAGAGACCCAGTACTTC
TRBV30	TRBJ2-7	TRBD1	12	NA	CAWRGDSYEQYF	TGTGCCTGGAGGGGGGACAGCTACGAGCAGTACTTC
TRBV4-1	TRBJ2-1	TRBD1	15	NA	CASSQDRRTGSEQFF	TGCGCCAGCAGCCAAGATAGGAGGACAGGGAGTGAGCAGTTCTTC
TRBV9	TRBJ1-2	NA	13	NA	CASTHGGGYGYTF	TGTGCCAGCACCCACGGGGGTGGTTATGGCTACACCTTC
TRBV29-1	TRBJ2-7	NA	12	NA	CSVVNNAYEQYF	TGCAGCGTTGTAAACAACGCCTACGAGCAGTACTTC
TRBV29-1	TRBJ1-1	NA	11	many	CSVVLGTEAFF	TGCAGCGTTGTCTTGGGCACTGAAGCTTTCTTT
TRBV27	TRBJ1-5	NA	14	few	CASSHGQLNQPQHF	TGTGCCAGCAGCCACGGACAGCTCAATCAGCCCCAGCATTTT
TRBV15	TRBJ1-1	NA	14	few	CATSREKGDTEAFF	TGTGCCACCAGCAGAGAGAAGGGAGACACTGAAGCTTTCTTT
TRBV5-6	TRBJ1-5	NA	14	NA	CASKNQGGNQPQHF	TGTGCCAGCAAAAACCAGGGTGGCAATCAGCCCCAGCATTTT
TRBV13	TRBJ1-2	NA	15	NA	CASSLGRGVNYGYTF	TGTGCCAGCAGCTTAGGACGAGGCGTTAACTATGGCTACACCTTC
TRBV29-1	TRBJ2-7	NA	15	few	CSVEVGSRGQHEQYF	TGCAGCGTTGAAGTGGGTTCTCGAGGGCAGCACGAGCAGTACTTC
TRBV13	TRBJ1-2	NA	14	few	CASSLGGGADGYTF	TGTGCCAGCAGCTTAGGAGGAGGGGCTGATGGCTACACCTTC
TRBV5-1	TRBJ1-3	TRBD1	15	NA	CASRQTGGYGNTIYF	TGCGCCAGCAGGCAGACAGGGGGCTATGGAAACACCATATATTTT
TRBV10-3	TRBJ2-3	TRBD1	15	NA	CATLNRGNYADTQYF	TGTGCCACCCTAAACAGGGGAAATTATGCAGATACGCAGTATTTT
TRBV4-2	TRBJ2-2	NA	14	NA	CASTHPEGIGELFF	TGTGCCAGCACTCACCCCGAGGGGATCGGGGAGCTGTTTTTT
TRBV7-9	TRBJ1-5	NA	16	few	CASSLGWEGGNQPQHF	TGTGCCAGCAGCTTAGGGTGGGAGGGTGGCAATCAGCCCCAGCATTTT
TRBV27	TRBJ2-3	TRBD1	14	few	CASGDRGSTDTQYF	TGTGCCTCCGGGGACAGGGGAAGCACAGATACGCAGTATTTT
TRBV29-1	TRBJ2-2	NA	11	NA	CSVVLDGELFF	TGCAGCGTTGTTCTCGACGGGGAGCTGTTTTTT
TRBV30	TRBJ1-1	TRBD1	13	NA	CAWSVDRGTEAFF	TGTGCCTGGAGTGTAGACAGGGGCACTGAAGCTTTCTTT
TRBV13	TRBJ2-3	NA	14	NA	CASSPPLGGTPQYF	TGTGCCAGCAGCCCACCCTTAGGGGGTACGCCGCAGTATTTT
TRBV9	TRBJ2-3	NA	16	NA	CASSAETRLYTDTQYF	TGTGCCAGCAGCGCAGAAACGCGTTTGTACACAGATACGCAGTATTTT
TRBV5-6	TRBJ2-5	NA	13	NA	CASSWDTEETQYF	TGTGCCAGCAGCTGGGACACGGAAGAGACCCAGTACTTC
TRBV29-1	TRBJ2-1	NA	13	NA	CSVSQGEDNEQFF	TGCAGCGTTAGCCAGGGGGAGGACAATGAGCAGTTCTTC